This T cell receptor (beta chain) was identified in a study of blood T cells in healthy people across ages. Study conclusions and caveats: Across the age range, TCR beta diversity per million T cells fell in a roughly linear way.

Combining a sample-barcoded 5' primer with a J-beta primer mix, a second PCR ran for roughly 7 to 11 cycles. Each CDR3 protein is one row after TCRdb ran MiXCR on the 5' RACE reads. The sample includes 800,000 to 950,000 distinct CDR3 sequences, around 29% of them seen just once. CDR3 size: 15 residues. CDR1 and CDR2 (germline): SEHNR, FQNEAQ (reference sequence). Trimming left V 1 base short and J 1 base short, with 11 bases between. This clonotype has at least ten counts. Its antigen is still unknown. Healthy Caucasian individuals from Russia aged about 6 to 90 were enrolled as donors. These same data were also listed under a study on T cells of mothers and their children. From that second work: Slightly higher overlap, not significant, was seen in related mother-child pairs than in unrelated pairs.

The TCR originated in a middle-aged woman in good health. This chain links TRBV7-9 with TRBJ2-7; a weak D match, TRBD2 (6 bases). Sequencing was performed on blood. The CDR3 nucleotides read TGTGCCAGCAGCTTAGGGGACTTCATTTCCTACGAGCAGTACTTC. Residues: CASSLGDFISYEQYF.